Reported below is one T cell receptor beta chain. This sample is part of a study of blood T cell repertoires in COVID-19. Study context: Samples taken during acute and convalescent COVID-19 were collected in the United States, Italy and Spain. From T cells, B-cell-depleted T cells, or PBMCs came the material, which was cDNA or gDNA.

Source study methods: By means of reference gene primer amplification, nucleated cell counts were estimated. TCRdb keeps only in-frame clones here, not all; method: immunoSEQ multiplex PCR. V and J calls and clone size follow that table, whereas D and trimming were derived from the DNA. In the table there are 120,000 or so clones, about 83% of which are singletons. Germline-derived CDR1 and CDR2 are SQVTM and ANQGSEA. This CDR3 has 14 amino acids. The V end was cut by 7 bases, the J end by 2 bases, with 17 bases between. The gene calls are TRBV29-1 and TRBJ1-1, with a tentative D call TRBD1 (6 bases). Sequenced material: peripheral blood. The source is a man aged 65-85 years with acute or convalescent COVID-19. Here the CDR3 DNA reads TGCAGCGCCACGACAGGCGCTCGTAACACTGAAGCTTTCTTT. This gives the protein CSATTGARNTEAFF. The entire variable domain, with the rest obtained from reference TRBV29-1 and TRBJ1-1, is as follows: SAVISQKPSRDICQRGTSLTIQCQVDSQVTMMFWYRQQPGQSLTLIATANQGSEATYESGFVIDKFPISRPNLTFSTLTVSNMSPEDSSIYLCSATTGARNTEAFFGQGTRLTVV.